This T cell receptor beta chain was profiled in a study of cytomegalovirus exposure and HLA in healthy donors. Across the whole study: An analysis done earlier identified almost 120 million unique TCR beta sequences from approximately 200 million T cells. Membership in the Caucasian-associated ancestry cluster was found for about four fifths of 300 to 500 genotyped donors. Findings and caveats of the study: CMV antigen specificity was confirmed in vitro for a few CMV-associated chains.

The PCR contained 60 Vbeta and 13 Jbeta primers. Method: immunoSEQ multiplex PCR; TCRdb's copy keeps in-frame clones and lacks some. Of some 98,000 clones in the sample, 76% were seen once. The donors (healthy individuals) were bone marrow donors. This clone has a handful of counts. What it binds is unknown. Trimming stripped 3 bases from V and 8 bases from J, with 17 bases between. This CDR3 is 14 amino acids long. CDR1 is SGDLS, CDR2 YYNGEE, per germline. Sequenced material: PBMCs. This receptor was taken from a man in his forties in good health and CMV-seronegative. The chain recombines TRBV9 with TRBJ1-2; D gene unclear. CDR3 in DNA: TGTGCCAGCAGCGGGACCAGTCCGGAGGGCGGCTACACCTTC. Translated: CASSGTSPEGGYTF.